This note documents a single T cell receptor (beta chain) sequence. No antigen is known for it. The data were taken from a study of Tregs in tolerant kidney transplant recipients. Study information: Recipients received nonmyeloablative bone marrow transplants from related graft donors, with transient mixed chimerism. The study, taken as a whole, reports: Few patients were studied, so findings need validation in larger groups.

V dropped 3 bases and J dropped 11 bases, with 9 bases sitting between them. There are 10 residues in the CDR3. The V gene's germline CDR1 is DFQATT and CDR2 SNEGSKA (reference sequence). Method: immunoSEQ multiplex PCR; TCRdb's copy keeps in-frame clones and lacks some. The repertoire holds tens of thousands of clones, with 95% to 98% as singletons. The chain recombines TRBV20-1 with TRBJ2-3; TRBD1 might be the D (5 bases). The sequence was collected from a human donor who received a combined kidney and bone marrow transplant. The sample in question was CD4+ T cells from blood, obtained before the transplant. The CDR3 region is CSASEDKQYF. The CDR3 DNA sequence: TGCAGTGCTAGTGAGGACAAGCAGTATTTT.